These 4 T cell receptor beta chains were sequenced from one sample in a study of OX40 agonist ivuxolimab in advanced cancers. Measured with immunoSEQ multiplex PCR; TCRdb has only the in-frame clones, and not every one. The sample holds approximately 66,000 clones; approximately 86% are singletons and the top ten take 1% to 1.5%. The specimen comprised CD4+ or CD8+ T cells sorted from blood, sampled in a trial of the OX40 agonist ivuxolimab. The receptors derive from an adult with an advanced solid tumor such as melanoma, head and neck, liver or kidney cancer.

This sequence joins TRBV7-2 and TRBJ1-2; no definite D call. Trimming cost V 1 base and J 0 bases, with 6 bases left between them. The CDR3 spans 14 residues. Germline-derived CDR1 and CDR2 are SGHTA and FQGNSA. The CDR3 loop reads CASSLEVSNYGYTF. CDR3 DNA: TGTGCCAGCAGCTTAGAAGTATCTAACTATGGCTACACCTTC.

The genes are TRBV10-3 and TRBJ2-3, with a tentative D call TRBD2 (7 bases). The germline V gene has CDR1 ENHRY and CDR2 SYGVKD. Trimming cost V 8 bases and J 4 bases, with 10 bases left between them. The CDR3 has 12 residues. The CDR3 DNA is TGTGCCATCTGGGGGGGCTCAGATACGCAGTATTTT. Translated, it gives CAIWGGSDTQYF.

The chain carries TRBV6-5 and TRBJ1-4; 8 nucleotides line up with TRBD1. CDR1 is MNHEY and CDR2 is SVGAGI in the germline V gene. This CDR3 is 15 amino acids long. The V gene end was trimmed by 2 bases and the J gene end by 4 bases; junction bases not matched to a gene: 3. CDR3 sequence reads: CASSYQGAVNEKLFF. DNA of the CDR3: TGTGCCAGCAGTTACCAGGGGGCGGTTAATGAAAAACTGTTTTTT.

The chain combines TRBV10-2 with TRBJ1-1; TRBD1 is a possible D gene (5 bases). The V end was cut by 0 bases, the J end by 11 bases, with 19 bases between. CDR1 WSHSY and CDR2 SAAADI come from the germline V gene. This CDR3 region has 15 residues. This CDR3 is CASSESTQGLSQAFF. For the CDR3, the DNA is TGCGCCAGCAGTGAGTCGACTCAGGGTCTGAGCCAGGCTTTCTTT.